This T cell receptor (beta chain) is drawn from a study of blood T cell repertoires in COVID-19. Study background: PBMCs, B-cell-depleted T cells, or T cells were the source of the cDNA or gDNA that made up the material.

Participants had their cohort set by participant-reported clinical history. Cohort 3 recovered donors had two negative PCRs, clearance, or symptom resolution. In the original workflow: Scientists estimated how many nucleated cells there were by amplifying reference gene primers. Data came from immunoSEQ multiplex PCR; TCRdb stores just in-frame clones and leaves some out. V, J and clone size were drawn from that table, and D and trimming were deduced from the DNA. The data show around 300,000 clones, about 93% seen once. The sample comprised PBMCs or T cells enriched from blood (not recorded which). The TCR comes from a woman aged 25 to 39 who had recovered from COVID-19.

CDR3 coding DNA: TGTGCCAGCAGCATACTAGCGGGAGAGAACAATGAGCAGTTCTTC. Its protein is CASSILAGENNEQFF. The genes are TRBV6-2 or TRBV6-3 and TRBJ2-1; 11 nucleotides match TRBD2. Germline-derived CDR1 and CDR2 are MNHEY and SVGEGT. This CDR3 is 15 amino acids long. V shed 6 bases and J 5 bases; nucleotides not matched to a gene: 6.